The clone carrying this T cell receptor (beta chain) was seen at least ten times. The antigen is unknown. This specimen comes from a study of HIV-infected patients and healthy controls. Whole-study findings and limits: HIV-associated CDR3 frequencies dropped significantly during therapy; CMV-associated ones, mostly rising, changed nonsignificantly. The seeming recovery of the Gini index after therapy in HIV-infected patients vanished in size-matched data.

No cell fractionation was done, so the repertoire covers all unsorted peripheral blood T cells. Reverse transcription used 450 to 500 ng RNA and constant-region primers for alpha and beta. Each of the alpha and beta chains got its own library through chain-specific third strand synthesis with indices. TCRdb itself ran the 5' RACE reads through MiXCR, one entry per CDR3 protein. The data hold about 18,000 distinct CDR3 sequences, with approximately 10% observed a single time. The sequencing input was blood. The TCR originated in an adult in good health.

The CDR3 DNA sequence: TGCAGTGCCCGACCCCCCCCCAGGGGCCGAGAAGAGACCCAGTACTTC. Amino acid sequence: CSARPPPRGREETQYF. The chain links TRBV20-1 to TRBJ2-5, with D perhaps TRBD1 (6 bases). Germline V CDR1 and CDR2: DFQATT, SNEGSKA (reference sequence). Trimming took off 6 bases at V and 3 bases at J, with 23 bases between the two ends. The CDR3 totals 16 residues.